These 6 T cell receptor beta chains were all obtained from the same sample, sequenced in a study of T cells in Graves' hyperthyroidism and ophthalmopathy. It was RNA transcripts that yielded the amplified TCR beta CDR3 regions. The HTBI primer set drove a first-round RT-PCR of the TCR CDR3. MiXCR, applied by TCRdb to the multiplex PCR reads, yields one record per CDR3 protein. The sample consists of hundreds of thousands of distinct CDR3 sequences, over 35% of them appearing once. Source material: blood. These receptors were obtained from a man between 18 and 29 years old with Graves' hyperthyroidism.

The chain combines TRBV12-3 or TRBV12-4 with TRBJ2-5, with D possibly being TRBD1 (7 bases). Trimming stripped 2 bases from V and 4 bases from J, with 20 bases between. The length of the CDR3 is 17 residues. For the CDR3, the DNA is TGTGCCAGCAGTTTAATCCCAGCCAGGGGGGCACGAGAGACCCAGTACTTC. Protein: CASSLIPARGARETQYF.

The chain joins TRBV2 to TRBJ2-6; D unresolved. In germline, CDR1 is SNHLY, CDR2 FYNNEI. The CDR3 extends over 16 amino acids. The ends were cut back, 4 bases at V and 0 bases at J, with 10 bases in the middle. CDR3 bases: TGTGCCAGCAGTGCGGGTTGGGACTCTGGGGCCAACGTCCTGACTTTC. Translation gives CASSAGWDSGANVLTF.

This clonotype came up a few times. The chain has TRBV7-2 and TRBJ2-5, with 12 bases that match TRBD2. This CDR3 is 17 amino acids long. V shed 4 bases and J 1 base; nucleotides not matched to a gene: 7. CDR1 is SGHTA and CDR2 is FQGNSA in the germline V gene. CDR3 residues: CASSWGGLAGPQETQYF. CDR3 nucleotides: TGTGCCAGCAGCTGGGGGGGACTAGCGGGTCCCCAAGAGACCCAGTACTTC.

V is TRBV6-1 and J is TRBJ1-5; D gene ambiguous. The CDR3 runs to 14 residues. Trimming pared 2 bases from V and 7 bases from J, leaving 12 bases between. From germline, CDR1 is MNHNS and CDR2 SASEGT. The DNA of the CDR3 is TGTGCCAGCAGTGAACAAAACTCTGACCAGCCCCAGCATTTT. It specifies CASSEQNSDQPQHF.

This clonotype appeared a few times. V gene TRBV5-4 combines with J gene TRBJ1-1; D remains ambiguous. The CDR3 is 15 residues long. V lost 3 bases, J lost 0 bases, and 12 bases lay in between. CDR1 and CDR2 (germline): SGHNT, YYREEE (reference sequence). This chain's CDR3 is CASSYPGGVNTEAFF. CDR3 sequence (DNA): TGTGCCAGCAGCTACCCCGGTGGAGTGAACACTGAAGCTTTCTTT.

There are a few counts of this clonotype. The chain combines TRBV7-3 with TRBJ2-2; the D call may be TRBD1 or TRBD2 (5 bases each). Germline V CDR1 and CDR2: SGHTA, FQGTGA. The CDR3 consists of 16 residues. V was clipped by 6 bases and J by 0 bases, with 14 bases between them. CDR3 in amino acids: CASSLGRYANTGELFF. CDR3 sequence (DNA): TGTGCCAGCAGTTTGGGACGTTACGCGAACACCGGGGAGCTGTTTTTT.